This T cell receptor (beta chain) was sequenced in a study of blood T cell repertoires in COVID-19. About the study: Acute and convalescent COVID-19 specimens originated in the United States, Italy and Spain. The analysed material was cDNA or gDNA that came from T cells, B-cell-depleted T cells, or PBMCs.

Trimming pared 5 bases from V and 3 bases from J, leaving 17 bases between. Germline CDR1 is LNHDA and CDR2 is SQIVND (reference sequence). The CDR3 runs 16 residues. Study processing details: Quantification of nucleated cells was approximated via reference gene primer amplification. The repertoire was sequenced with immunoSEQ multiplex PCR; TCRdb's copy has only in-frame clones and lacks some. V and J calls and clone size are as listed in that table; D and trimming were resolved from the DNA. Of 120,000 to 150,000 clones in the sample, over 70% were seen once. This clone showed up just a few times. This TCR came from a man aged 45-65 years who had recovered from COVID-19. The rearrangement uses TRBV19 and TRBJ2-1; perhaps TRBD1 as D (6 bases). Sample: peripheral blood. CDR3 in amino acids: CASSAYRDTIYNEQFF. CDR3 nucleotide sequence: TGTGCCAGTAGTGCTTACCGGGACACGATCTACAATGAGCAGTTCTTC.